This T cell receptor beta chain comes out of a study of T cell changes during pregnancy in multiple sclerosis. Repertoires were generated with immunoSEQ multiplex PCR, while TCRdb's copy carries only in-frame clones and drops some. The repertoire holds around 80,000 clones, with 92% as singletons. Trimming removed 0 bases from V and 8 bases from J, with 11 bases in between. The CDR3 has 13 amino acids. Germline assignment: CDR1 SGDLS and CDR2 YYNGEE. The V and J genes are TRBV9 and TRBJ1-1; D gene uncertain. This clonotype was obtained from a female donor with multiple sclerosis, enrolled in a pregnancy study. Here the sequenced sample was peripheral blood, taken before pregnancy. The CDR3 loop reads CASSVAPGSEAFF. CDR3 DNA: TGTGCCAGCAGCGTAGCCCCCGGGTCGGAAGCTTTCTTT.